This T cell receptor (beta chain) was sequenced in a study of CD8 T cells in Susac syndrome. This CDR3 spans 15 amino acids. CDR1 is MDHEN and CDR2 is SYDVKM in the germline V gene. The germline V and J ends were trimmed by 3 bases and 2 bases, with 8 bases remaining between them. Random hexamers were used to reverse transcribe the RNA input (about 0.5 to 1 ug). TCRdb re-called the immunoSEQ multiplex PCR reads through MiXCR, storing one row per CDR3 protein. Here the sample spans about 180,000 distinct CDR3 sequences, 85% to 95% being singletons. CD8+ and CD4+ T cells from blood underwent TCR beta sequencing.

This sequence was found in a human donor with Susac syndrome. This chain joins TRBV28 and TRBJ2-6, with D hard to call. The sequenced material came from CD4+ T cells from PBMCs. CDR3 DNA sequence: TGTGCCAGCAGTTTGTTGAAAACTGGGGCCAACGTCCTGACTTTC. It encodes CASSLLKTGANVLTF. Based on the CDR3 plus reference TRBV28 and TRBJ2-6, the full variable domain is DVKVTQSSRYLVKRTGEKVFLECVQDMDHENMFWYRQDPGLGLRLIYFSYDVKMKEKGDIPEGYSVSREKKERFSLILESASTNQTSMYLCASSLLKTGANVLTFGAGSRLTVL.